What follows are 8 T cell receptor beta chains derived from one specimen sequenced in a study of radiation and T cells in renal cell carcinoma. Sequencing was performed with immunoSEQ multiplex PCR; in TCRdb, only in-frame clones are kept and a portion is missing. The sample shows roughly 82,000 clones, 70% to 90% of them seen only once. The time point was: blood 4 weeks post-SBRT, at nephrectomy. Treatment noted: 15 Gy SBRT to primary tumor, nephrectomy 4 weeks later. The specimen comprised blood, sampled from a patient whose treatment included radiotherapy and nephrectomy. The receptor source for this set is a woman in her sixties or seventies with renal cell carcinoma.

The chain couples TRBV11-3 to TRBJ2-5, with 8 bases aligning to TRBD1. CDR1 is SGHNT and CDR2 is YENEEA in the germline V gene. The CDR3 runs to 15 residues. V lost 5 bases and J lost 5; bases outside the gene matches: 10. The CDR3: CASSLGQGAGETQYF. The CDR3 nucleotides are TGTGCCAGCAGCCTAGGGCAGGGGGCAGGGGAGACCCAGTACTTC.

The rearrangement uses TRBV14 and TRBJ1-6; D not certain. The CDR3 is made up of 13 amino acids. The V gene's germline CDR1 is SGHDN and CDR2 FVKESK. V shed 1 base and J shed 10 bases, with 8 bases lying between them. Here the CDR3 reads CASSQVRGSPLHF. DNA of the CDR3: TGTGCCAGCAGCCAAGTTCGGGGATCACCCCTCCACTTT.

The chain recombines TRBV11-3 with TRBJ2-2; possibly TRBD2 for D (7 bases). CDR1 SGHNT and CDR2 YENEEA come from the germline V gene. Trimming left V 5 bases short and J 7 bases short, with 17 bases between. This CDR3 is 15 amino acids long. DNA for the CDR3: TGTGCCAGCAGCCCTACTCTCGGGGGGCACGGGGAGCTGTTTTTT. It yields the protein CASSPTLGGHGELFF.

The CDR3 is CAWSVPQGDQPQHF. CDR3 nucleotide sequence: TGTGCCTGGAGTGTACCCCAGGGGGATCAGCCCCAGCATTTT. The genes are TRBV30 and TRBJ1-5; 7 nucleotides align to TRBD1. CDR1 is GTSNPN and CDR2 is SVGIG in the germline V gene (reference sequence). Trimming at V came to 0 bases and at J to 5 bases, leaving 4 bases not matched to a gene. The CDR3 is 14 amino acids.

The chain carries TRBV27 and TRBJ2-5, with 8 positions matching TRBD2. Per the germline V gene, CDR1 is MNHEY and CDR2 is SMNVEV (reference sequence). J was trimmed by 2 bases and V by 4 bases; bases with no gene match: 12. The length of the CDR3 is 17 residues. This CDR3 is CASSSGTRRRRQETQYF. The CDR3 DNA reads TGTGCCAGCAGTTCTGGGACTAGACGGCGGCGGCAAGAGACCCAGTACTTC.

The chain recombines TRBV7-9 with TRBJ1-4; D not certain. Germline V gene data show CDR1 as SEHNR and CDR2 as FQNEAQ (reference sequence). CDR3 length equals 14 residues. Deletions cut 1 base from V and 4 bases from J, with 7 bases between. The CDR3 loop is CASSLGQYNEKLFF. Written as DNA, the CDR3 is TGTGCCAGCAGCTTAGGGCAATATAATGAAAAACTGTTTTTT. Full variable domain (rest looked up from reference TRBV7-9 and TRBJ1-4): DTGVSQNPRHKITKRGQNVTFRCDPISEHNRLYWYRQTLGQGPEFLTYFQNEAQLEKSRLLSDRFSAERPKGSFSTLEIQRTEQGDSAMYLCASSLGQYNEKLFFGSGTQLSVL.

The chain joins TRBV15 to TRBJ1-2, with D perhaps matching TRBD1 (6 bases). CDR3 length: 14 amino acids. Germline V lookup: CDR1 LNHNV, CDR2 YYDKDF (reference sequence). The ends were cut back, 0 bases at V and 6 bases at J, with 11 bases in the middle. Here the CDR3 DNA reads TGTGCCACCAGCAGAGATTGGGGGCCTGATGGCTACACCTTC. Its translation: CATSRDWGPDGYTF. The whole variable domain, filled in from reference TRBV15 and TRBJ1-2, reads DAMVIQNPRYQVTQFGKPVTLSCSQTLNHNVMYWYQQKSSQAPKLLFHYYDKDFNNEADTPDNFQSRRPNTSFCFLDIRSPGLGDTAMYLCATSRDWGPDGYTFGSGTRLTVV.

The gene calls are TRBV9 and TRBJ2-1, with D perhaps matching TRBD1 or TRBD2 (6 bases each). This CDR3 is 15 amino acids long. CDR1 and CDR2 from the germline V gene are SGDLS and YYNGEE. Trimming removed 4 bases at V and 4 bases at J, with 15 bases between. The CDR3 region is CASSFGGPPYNEQFF. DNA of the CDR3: TGTGCCAGCAGCTTTGGGGGGCCCCCTTACAATGAGCAGTTCTTC.